The 13 T cell receptor beta chains below come from one sample, sequenced in a study of early T cells in non-severe SARS-CoV-2 infection. One entry per CDR3 protein, called by TCRdb with MiXCR from the 5' RACE reads. Of 71,000 or so distinct CDR3 sequences listed, roughly an eighth are singletons. Material for sequencing was whole blood. The receptors shown here come from an adult who was a healthcare worker with PCR-confirmed SARS-CoV-2 infection or an uninfected control (not recorded which).

This clonotype was seen only a few times. The chain is built from TRBV5-5 and TRBJ2-5, with D uncertain. Germline values: CDR1 SGHKS, CDR2 YYEKEE (reference sequence). The length of the CDR3 is 14 residues. Trimming took 4 bases from V and 0 from J, leaving 10 bases between them. This CDR3 reads CASSGNRDQETQYF. Written as DNA, the CDR3 is TGTGCCAGCAGCGGAAACAGAGACCAAGAGACCCAGTACTTC.

The genes are TRBV7-3 and TRBJ2-2, with 7 bases fitting TRBD1. With V trimmed by 2 bases and J by 4 bases, 4 bases remained unmatched. CDR1 is SGHTA and CDR2 is FQGTGA in the germline V gene. The CDR3 spans 15 residues. The CDR3: CASSLEAGGTGELFF. The CDR3 nucleotides are TGTGCCAGCAGCTTAGAGGCAGGGGGCACCGGGGAGCTGTTTTTT.

In nucleotides, the CDR3 is TGTGCCAGCAGCTTTCCAAATCAGCCCCAGCATTTT. Encoded protein: CASSFPNQPQHF. The chain combines TRBV7-9 with TRBJ1-5, with D hard to call. Germline-derived CDR1 and CDR2 are SEHNR and FQNEAQ (reference sequence). The CDR3 totals 12 residues. Trimming left V 3 bases short and J 4 bases short, with 4 bases between.

The CDR3 bases are TGCAGCGCATGGTCCACGGAGCAGTTCTTC. Residues: CSAWSTEQFF. V and J are TRBV29-1 and TRBJ2-1; D gene unclear. Per germline, CDR1 SQVTM and CDR2 ANQGSEA. The CDR3 length is 10 residues. The ends were cut back, 7 bases at V and 10 bases at J, with 11 bases in the middle.

This clonotype was seen ten or more times. A much larger clone differs by one base, so this may be a read error. V and J are TRBV7-6 and TRBJ1-3; D unclear. This CDR3 has 15 residues. CDR1 is SGHVS, CDR2 FNYEAQ, per germline. The CDR3 reads CASSLLDSSENTIYF. DNA of the CDR3: TGTGCCAGCAGCTTATTAGATAGCTCTGAAAACACCATATATTTT.

The chain joins TRBV9 to TRBJ2-2; tentatively, D is TRBD1 (6 bases). V was pared by 4 bases and J by 4 bases, with 14 bases between. CDR3 length: 15 amino acids. In germline, CDR1 is SGDLS, CDR2 YYNGEE. CDR3 residues: CASSPVTGSTGELFF. CDR3 DNA: TGTGCCAGCAGCCCAGTAACAGGGAGCACCGGGGAGCTGTTTTTT.

This clonotype was counted between two and nine times. The rearrangement joins TRBV5-4 to TRBJ2-3; D not resolved. Trimming left V 1 base short and J 1 base short, with 16 bases between. Germline CDR1 is SGHNT and CDR2 is YYREEE (reference sequence). This CDR3 is 17 amino acids long. In nucleotides, the CDR3 is TGTGCCAGCAGCTTGAACGGGCGGACCCCTGGCACAGATACGCAGTATTTT. This encodes CASSLNGRTPGTDTQYF.

The chain employs TRBV29-1 and TRBJ2-1; D is uncertain. The germline V gene has CDR1 SQVTM and CDR2 ANQGSEA. V lost 6 bases to trimming and J lost 5 bases, with 11 bases between them. The CDR3 runs 12 residues. The CDR3 loop reads CSVSWGNNEQFF. The CDR3 coding sequence is TGCAGCGTGTCGTGGGGAAACAATGAGCAGTTCTTC.

A few counts support this clonotype. The chain is built from TRBV7-9 and TRBJ2-1; 11 bases line up with TRBD2. After removal of 6 bases from V and 5 bases from J, the junction contained 9 bases not matched to a gene. Germline CDR1 reads SEHNR; CDR2 reads FQNEAQ (reference sequence). CDR3 length: 16 residues. CDR3 sequence (DNA): TGTGCCAGCAGGCCTTCACTAGCGGGGGACCACAATGAGCAGTTCTTC. This codes for CASRPSLAGDHNEQFF.

J is TRBJ1-1 and V is TRBV2; D call uncertain. This CDR3 contains 13 residues. Looked up from germline, CDR1 is SNHLY and CDR2 is FYNNEI. Trimming pared 1 base from V and 5 bases from J, leaving 8 bases between. The CDR3 protein is CASSEEFETEAFF. In DNA form, the CDR3 reads TGTGCCAGCAGTGAAGAGTTTGAAACTGAAGCTTTCTTT.

This clonotype was seen repeatedly, ten times or more. The CDR3 is CASSLTVNRIYGYTF. The CDR3 DNA follows: TGTGCCAGCAGTTTGACAGTGAATCGGATATATGGCTACACCTTC. The V call is TRBV12-3 or TRBV12-4, the J call TRBJ1-2; D possibly corresponds to TRBD1 (5 bases). The CDR3 runs to 15 residues. Trimming shortened V by 3 bases and J by 5 bases, and 16 bases separated the two germline ends.

The gene calls are TRBV6-6 and TRBJ2-1, with 11 positions matching TRBD2. The CDR3 is 16 residues long. Germline trimming cut 6 bases from V and 4 bases from J; bases unmatched to any gene: 8. The germline CDR1 and CDR2 sequences are MNHNY and SVGAGI (reference sequence). This CDR3 reads CASRTSSGGYYNEQFF. CDR3 coding DNA: TGTGCCAGCAGAACCTCTAGCGGGGGGTATTACAATGAGCAGTTCTTC.

DNA for the CDR3: TGTGCCAGCAGCCAAGAGGGGTCGCGCGGGGGGCAATACGAGCAGTACTTC. Translated, it gives CASSQEGSRGGQYEQYF. This chain joins TRBV4-2 and TRBJ2-7; the match to TRBD2 covers 8 bases. Germline V gives CDR1 LGHNA, CDR2 YNFKEQ. The CDR3 totals 17 residues. With V trimmed by 0 bases and J by 4 bases, 11 bases remained unmatched.